This is a list of T cell receptor beta chains from one sample in a study of blood T cell repertoires in COVID-19. Assay: immunoSEQ multiplex PCR; the TCRdb copy retains only in-frame clones and omits some. The sample shows around 240,000 clones, approximately 81% of them seen only once. Material: peripheral blood. Source of these receptors: a man between 35 and 55 years old with acute or convalescent COVID-19. Both conserved end residues are trimmed from each CDR3.

J	V	CDR3
TRBJ1-5	TRBV2	ASTLDRVNQPQH
TRBJ1-6	TRBV27	ASSPTGPGVANSPLH
TRBJ1-2	TRBV19	ASSSGGAYGYT
TRBJ1-2	TRBV7-2	ASSLDREQGLHGYT
TRBJ1-6	TRBV28	ASSRGNPYNSPLH
TRBJ2-1	TRBV21-1	ASSKARKGSSSYNEQF
TRBJ2-1	TRBV12-3/TRBV12-4	ASSLNYIAGEF
TRBJ1-2	TRBV11-3	ASSSDRSNYGYT
TRBJ2-5	TRBV20-1	SASPSSGGARETQY
TRBJ2-3	TRBV24-1	ATSDRLAPSPDTQY
TRBJ2-4	TRBV6-2/TRBV6-3	ASRYPHGDLAKNIQY
TRBJ1-1	TRBV6-5	ASIDGVGSEAF
TRBJ2-2	TRBV7-3	ASSPLNTGELF
TRBJ1-2	TRBV13	ASSLARDYGYT
TRBJ2-7	TRBV18	ASSPEGQTSEQY
TRBJ1-1	TRBV9	ASSKGQGVTEAF
TRBJ1-4	TRBV5-4	ASSDRGGAILNEKLF
TRBJ2-1	TRBV7-3	ASSEPGQGGNEQF
TRBJ1-6	TRBV5-1	ASSLELEDSPLH
TRBJ1-2	TRBV28	ASSSISGTGDDYGYT
TRBJ1-6	TRBV25-1	ASSENPGAGSPLH
TRBJ1-5	TRBV6-6	ATRLGNQPQH
TRBJ1-4	TRBV6-5	ASSYSGGLGEKLF
TRBJ2-7	TRBV28	ASSYEMATRN
TRBJ2-3	TRBV6-2/TRBV6-3	ASSSIRLADTDTQY
TRBJ1-5	TRBV6-2/TRBV6-3	ASSYSIVYGAGQPQH
TRBJ2-7	TRBV5-1	ASSTTGGLFHEQY
TRBJ1-5	TRBV28	ASNQLRGSGQPQH
TRBJ1-3	TRBV7-9	ASSEKGRGNTIY
TRBJ1-1	TRBV5-1	ASSLAGQGVTEAF
TRBJ1-1	TRBV10-2	ASRSQGWNTEAF
TRBJ1-1	TRBV6-6	ASSPQGLGGGHTEAF
TRBJ2-1	TRBV7-9	ASSLMASYNEQF
TRBJ2-7	TRBV7-8	ASSLVGTGGIQY
TRBJ2-7	TRBV28	ASSPITGGSYEQY
TRBJ1-1	TRBV6-2/TRBV6-3	ASSYQRSQGRTEAF
TRBJ1-3	TRBV5-1	ASSLQLVNSGNTIY
TRBJ1-5	TRBV5-1	ASSPGHPGSPQH
TRBJ1-2	TRBV7-9	ASSLSEVYGYT
TRBJ1-6	TRBV7-3	ASPGESTSPLH
TRBJ1-5	TRBV3-1/TRBV3-2	ASSQVWGDQPQH
TRBJ2-3	TRBV29-1	SVEASGGDTQY
TRBJ1-3	TRBV19	ASTGYSGNTIY
TRBJ2-3	TRBV27	ASSPLPSGGRDTQY
TRBJ1-2	TRBV29-1	SVLTGTGLVGYGYT
TRBJ1-1	TRBV19	ASRLKLMNTEAF
TRBJ1-5	TRBV18	ASSQDRGAPQH
TRBJ1-2	TRBV7-2	ASSLATGYQGGYT
TRBJ1-2	TRBV5-6	ASSLGGGLAEGYT
TRBJ1-2	TRBV5-4	ASSLTGANYGYT